This T cell receptor beta chain appears in the sequencing data of a study of tumor-infiltrating lymphocytes in primary liver carcinoma (dated by TCRdb to the late 2010s). Concerning the study at large: Between late 2015 and March 2016, 4 or 5 patients in China with histopathologically diagnosed primary liver carcinoma had surgical resection. Hepatocellular carcinoma (four) or combined HCC and intrahepatic cholangiocarcinoma (one) was present in the five patients, who were three men and two women aged 30 to 69 years. The five patients had tumors staged T1-T3 N0M0, with maximum diameters ranging from 4.2 to 10 cm. Samples yielded roughly 3.5 to 8 million productive TCRbeta reads; read depth did not differ significantly between tissue types. The study combined TCRbeta repertoire sequencing, expression microarrays and whole-exome sequencing across five regions of each liver tumor, with adjacent normal tissue and blood. TCRbeta repertoire sequencing covered 35 specimens from 5 patients: approximately 25 tumor regions, 5 adjacent noncancerous liver tissues and 5 peripheral blood samples. Repertoires from technical replicates were highly reproducible, with mean shared-clone rates around 0.87 and correlation coefficients above 0.98. What the study reported, not specific to this receptor: The top 250 clones accounted for a significantly greater share of the repertoire in tumors than in blood (p = 0.039). Repertoire overlap was found to be higher between tumor regions (mean approximately 35%) than between tumor-adjacent (roughly 17%) or tumor-blood (14%) pairs, consistent with antigen-driven expansion. Only the TCR beta chain was sequenced, which likely underestimates true repertoire diversity because unpaired alpha chains were not captured. Only five patients were included in the study, and the authors note that the findings should be validated in a larger study. Comparison of CD4+ and CD8+ T cell repertoires was precluded by the use of bulk unsorted samples.

TCRbeta-specific cDNA was reverse-transcribed from about 0.45 ug total RNA using a constant-region primer and ProtoScript II reverse transcriptase. Construction of the TCRbeta libraries relied on three nested rounds of multiplex PCR, following a slightly modified ARM-PCR procedure. The first two PCR rounds used multiplex TRBV1-TRBV30 forward primers with a Cbeta reverse primer, each for 10 cycles. Sample barcodes and Illumina adapters were added in a final 25-cycle PCR with Deep VentR polymerase. Amplicons of 200-500 bp were gel-purified with a QIAquick gel extraction kit before sequencing. The TCRbeta amplicons were sequenced with 250-bp paired-end reads on an Illumina HiSeq 2500. Per the original workflow: Trimmomatic v0.33 was used to quality-trim the reads, and FLASH v1.2.11 was used to merge paired reads so that full CDR3 sequences could be recovered. V, D and J germline segments were assigned to the rearranged TCRbeta sequences by MiGEC v1.2.1b. Clonotype statistics and Shannon-Wiener diversity indices were calculated with VDJtools v1.0.0. To cut down on sampling bias, every analysis after diversity analysis relied on just the 250 most abundant clonotypes from each sample. TCRdb reworked the public reads: Q25 trimming with fastp, MiXCR clone assembly, productive beta chains retained. All rows with the same CDR3 protein become a single entry with the most common DNA and genes. The V and J calls were not made by the authors but by TCRdb's processing. The sample table lists fewer than 350,000 distinct CDR3 sequences, less than 75% of them with a count of one. The ten most abundant clones make up approximately 9.4% of the sample.

Blood RNA was extracted from unsorted whole blood using TRIzol reagent, and germline DNA was obtained with the DNeasy Blood & Tissue kit. Patients had chronic HBV infection and were treatment-naive at sampling. Before surgery, 3 to 4.5 milliliters of peripheral blood were collected into K2EDTA tubes. As to this clonotype: Its cognate antigen has yet to be identified. Per-base quality was not reported, and no clone a single base away is much larger than it.

In the germline V gene (reference sequence), CDR1 corresponds to GTSNPN and CDR2 to SVGIG. Measured from the cysteine to the phenylalanine, the CDR3 is 14 residues long. Of the read, only the CDR3 DNA is kept; its 42 bases are in frame from base 1. Trimming takes 1 base off V and 0 bases off J; junction bases not matched to a gene: 3. The sequence joins TRBV30 to TRBJ2-7; 7 bases in the middle match TRBD1. The sequence came from a man between 40 and 49 years old with primary liver carcinoma and hepatitis B virus infection. Sequences were obtained from peripheral blood. The nucleotide sequence reads TGTGCCTGGAGTGGAGGACAGGCCTCCTACGAGCAGTACTTC. Translated, this is CAWSGGQASYEQYF.